These T cell receptor beta chains were read from a single sample in a study of OX40 agonist ivuxolimab in advanced cancers. Data came from immunoSEQ multiplex PCR; TCRdb stores just in-frame clones and leaves some out. The sample gives 70,000 to 95,000 clones, around 85% of which show up once; around 3.8% is in the top ten. Sequenced here: CD4+ or CD8+ T cells sorted from blood, sampled in a trial of the OX40 agonist ivuxolimab. The receptors here all came from an adult with an advanced solid tumor such as melanoma, head and neck, liver or kidney cancer. Both conserved end residues are part of each CDR3. A D gene is named only where the DNA matches it firmly. The size of a clone is reported for some rows only, either as once, few or many, or as a class for expanded clones.

>TRBD2|TRBV7-9|NA|TRBJ2-2
CASSPAGGTGELFF
TGTGCCAGCAGCCCTGCGGGGGGGACCGGGGAGCTGTTTTTT
>NA|TRBV13|NA|TRBJ2-1
CASSFLGVSYNEQFF
TGTGCCAGCAGCTTTCTGGGCGTCTCCTACAATGAGCAGTTCTTC
>NA|TRBV14|NA|TRBJ2-7
CASSRGFEQYF
TGTGCCAGCAGCCGGGGGTTCGAGCAGTACTTC
>NA|TRBV25-1|NA|TRBJ2-2
CASSDPPGNTGELFF
TGTGCCAGCAGTGACCCCCCAGGGAACACCGGGGAGCTGTTTTTT
>NA|TRBV19|NA|TRBJ1-2
CASSITGGGYTF
TGTGCCAGTAGTATAACAGGCGGAGGCTACACCTTC
>NA|TRBV28|NA|TRBJ2-7
CASSSHSNSYEQYF
TGTGCCAGCAGTTCCCACTCTAACTCCTACGAGCAGTACTTC
>NA|TRBV10-1|NA|TRBJ2-5
CASSEQLQETQYF
TGCGCCAGCAGTGAACAGCTCCAAGAGACCCAGTACTTC
>NA|TRBV27|NA|TRBJ2-7
CASSLSQGGREQYF
TGTGCCAGCAGTTTAAGCCAGGGGGGTCGCGAGCAGTACTTC
>NA|TRBV19|NA|TRBJ2-7
CATEGGNEQYF
TGTGCCACGGAGGGGGGCAACGAGCAGTACTTC
>NA|TRBV30|NA|TRBJ1-2
CAWSVPPDLYGYTF
TGTGCCTGGAGTGTACCGCCTGATCTCTATGGCTACACCTTC
>NA|TRBV2|NA|TRBJ1-4
CASSDPETPKDGLFF
TGTGCCAGCAGTGACCCGGAGACCCCGAAGGATGGCCTGTTTTTT
>NA|TRBV7-8|NA|TRBJ2-4
CASSSYTGSANIQYF
TGTGCCAGCAGCTCGTATACAGGGTCGGCAAACATTCAGTACTTC
>TRBD1|TRBV19|NA|TRBJ1-4
CASSFGTAPNEKLFF
TGTGCCAGTAGTTTTGGGACAGCCCCTAATGAAAAACTGTTTTTT
>NA|TRBV11-3|few|TRBJ2-3
CASSDNKGQTDTQYF
TGTGCCAGCAGCGACAACAAAGGACAGACAGATACGCAGTATTTT